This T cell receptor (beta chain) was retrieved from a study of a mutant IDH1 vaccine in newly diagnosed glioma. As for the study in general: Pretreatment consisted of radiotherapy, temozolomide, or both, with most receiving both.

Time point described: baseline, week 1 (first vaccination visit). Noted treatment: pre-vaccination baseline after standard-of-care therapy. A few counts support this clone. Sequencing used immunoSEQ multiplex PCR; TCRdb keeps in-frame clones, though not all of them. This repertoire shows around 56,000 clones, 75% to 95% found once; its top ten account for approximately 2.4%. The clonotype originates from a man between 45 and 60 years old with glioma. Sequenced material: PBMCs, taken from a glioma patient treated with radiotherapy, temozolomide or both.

CDR3 in DNA: TGTGCCAGCTCACCGGACAGGGGACGCCATCGCGGAGGTGAAAAACTGTTTTTT. Protein sequence: CASSPDRGRHRGGEKLFF. The chain employs TRBV18 and TRBJ1-4, with 9 bases lining up with TRBD1. This CDR3 contains 18 residues. Germline CDR1 reads KGHSH; CDR2 reads LQKENI. V lost 3 bases, J lost 7 bases, and 15 bases stayed unmatched.